This T cell receptor (beta chain) is from a study of post-analysis software for immune sequencing data (dated by TCRdb to 2015 to 2017). For context, the study as a whole: The recorded disease courses included relapsing-remitting, secondary progressive and progressive-relapsing multiple sclerosis, and some patients had no subtype annotation. A subset of samples was prepared in parallel using single-end sample barcoding, then pooled and co-amplified after Illumina adapter ligation. Patient repertoires were compared against ten to eleven previously published healthy control repertoires from donors aged about 6 to 25 years.

Overall results and qualifications from the work: The multiple sclerosis patient group was slightly younger than the control group. Significantly higher frequencies in patients than in controls were found for a few TRBV segments, including TRBV5-6, TRBV5-1 and TRBV20-1. Direct clustering with F measure showed strong co-clustering of samples prepared in the same batch, prompting a batch-effect correction. Compared with controls, multiple sclerosis patients had significantly lower normalized Chao1 diversity, a finding suggesting substantial peripheral T-cell clonal expansion.

To demonstrate the VDJtools post-analysis software, the study profiled TCR beta repertoires from the peripheral blood of about 13 young patients with multiple sclerosis. The multiple sclerosis patients were children and adolescents ranging in age from roughly 6 to 15 years. This clonotype has only a few counts. Its binding antigen is unknown. Base qualities are missing; no much larger clone stands one base away. The receptor library was made with PCR. This sample was sequenced with an Illumina HiSeq 2500. To reduce PCR and sequencing biases, unique molecular identifiers were incorporated into the TCR beta cDNA libraries. About 500,000 cDNA molecules were obtained for every 1 to 10 million input T cells, so each molecule roughly corresponded to one T cell. The patient libraries were prepared and sequenced with the same protocol used for the earlier healthy control dataset. Samples belonging to the same batch were prepared together, multiplexed and sequenced on a shared HiSeq lane. The paper's processing steps were these. MIGEC handled the raw barcoded reads, throwing out single-read molecular identifier groups before consensus assembly and CDR3 extraction. VDJtools was used for post-analysis of the clonotype tables, and diversity was normalized by down-sampling every dataset to the size of the smallest sample. Repertoire overlap clustering matched CDR3 amino acid but not nucleotide sequences to correct batch-related cross-sample contamination. TCRdb trimmed the raw reads at Q25, called clones with MiXCR and kept productive beta chains. Merged by CDR3 protein, the rows form single entries marked with the most common genes and DNA. TCRdb, not the authors, supplied the V and J calls. The sample table contains about 400,000 distinct CDR3 sequences; only one count was recorded for around 37% of them. Around 15% of the sample belongs to the ten largest clones.

Trimming costs V 1 base and J 7 bases, and their ends lie 17 bases apart. The CDR3, cysteine through phenylalanine, is 15 amino acids long. Only the CDR3 region is kept as DNA, spanning 45 bases read in frame from base 1. CDR1 and CDR2 are read off the germline V gene (reference sequence) as LGHDT and YNNKEL. What was sequenced was blood. The TCR was taken from a girl under 18 with multiple sclerosis. The chain is made from TRBV3-1 and TRBJ2-7; TRBD1 could be the D gene, as 7 bases match. CDR3 protein: CASSQGPGGLGEQYF. The DNA sequence follows: TGTGCCAGCAGCCAAGGCCCAGGGGGGTTAGGGGAGCAGTACTTC.